This T cell receptor beta chain was identified during a study of T cells after yellow fever vaccination. Study-wide results and caveats: The CD4 compartment and the CD8 compartment contained a small share of clonotypes in common.

This clonotype was observed at least ten times. What it binds is not known. The junction departs from the called germline gene at one end, perhaps through a read error. Each CDR3 protein is one row after TCRdb ran MiXCR on the 5' RACE reads. The sample has a few hundred thousand distinct CDR3 sequences, 5.2% seen once. The CDR3 has 17 residues. CDR1 MDHEN and CDR2 SYDVKM come from the germline V gene. J is TRBJ2-1 and V is TRBV28; D is undetermined. Sample: CD4+ T cells sorted from PBMCs, taken on the day of the yellow fever booster vaccination. The clonotype comes from a man aged 18 to 30 who received the YFV17D yellow fever vaccine. This CDR3 reads CASSPADSSYSYNEQLF. The CDR3 DNA sequence: TGTGCCAGCAGTCCCGCCGATTCGTCATACTCCTACAATGAGCAGCTCTTC.